This record looks at one TCR beta chain sequence and its context. A junction boundary mismatches the germline segment, possibly from a read error. Germline V CDR1 and CDR2: MNHNY, SVGAGI (reference sequence). CDR3 length equals 14 residues. This specimen comes from a study of tumor and adjacent non-tumor tissue in lung cancer. TCRbeta libraries were built with three rounds of nested PCR, modified from ARM-PCR. MiXCR, applied by TCRdb to the multiplex PCR reads, yields one record per CDR3 protein. This sample has 80,000 to 100,000 distinct CDR3 sequences; around three quarters occur once, and the top ten carry more than 30%. RNA was extracted from bulk tissue without any cell sorting. This non-tumor lung sample came from over 3 cm beyond the tumor edge.

The specimen was distant non-tumor lung tissue. The TCR was taken from a man aged 60-69 years with small cell lung cancer. This chain joins TRBV6-6 and TRBJ1-1; 11 nucleotides agree with TRBD1. Written as DNA, the CDR3 is TGTGCCAGCAGTTTTTACGGACAGGGGGCAGAGGCTTCCTTT. Residues: CASSFYGQGAEASF.